The rows below give T cell receptor beta chains drawn from one sample of a study of T cells expressing NK-cell markers. For each CDR3 protein, TCRdb gives one entry from its re-call of the 5' RACE reads, without DNA. The record lists 550,000 to 600,000 distinct CDR3 sequences, of which the ten most abundant hold 3% to 4.5%. The sample taken for sequencing was blood T cells: a sorted CD56 or NKG2C T cell subset, CD4+ or CD8+ T cells, or bulk PBMC T cells (not recorded which). All receptors come from a man between 18 and 35 years old in good health. Both conserved end residues are part of each CDR3.

V gene: TRBV5-1; J gene: TRBJ2-5; CDR3 protein: CASSRLGTGGNQETQYF
V gene: TRBV2; J gene: TRBJ2-5; CDR3 protein: CASYGEQETQYF
V gene: TRBV3-1; J gene: TRBJ2-2; CDR3 protein: CASSQVGVRLQGGTGELFF
V gene: TRBV20-1; J gene: TRBJ1-2; CDR3 protein: CSADSLGRGYGYTF
V gene: TRBV11-2; J gene: TRBJ2-1; CDR3 protein: CASSLGRAGGLYNEQFF
V gene: TRBV7-9; J gene: TRBJ2-3; CDR3 protein: CASSESGTDTQYF
V gene: TRBV6-5; J gene: TRBJ1-1; CDR3 protein: CASSYLHPQRNTEAFF
V gene: TRBV4-1; J gene: TRBJ2-2; CDR3 protein: CASGLPRGWDTGELFF
V gene: TRBV11-2; J gene: TRBJ2-1; CDR3 protein: CASSLVSGGFF
V gene: TRBV7-2; J gene: TRBJ2-2; CDR3 protein: CASSLWHNTGELFF
V gene: TRBV27; J gene: TRBJ2-7; CDR3 protein: CASSWGQGREYF
V gene: TRBV7-9; J gene: TRBJ2-5; CDR3 protein: CASGRGGQETQYF
V gene: TRBV5-1; J gene: TRBJ1-1; CDR3 protein: CASSLGDRARNTEAFF
V gene: TRBV4-1; J gene: TRBJ2-5; CDR3 protein: CASSQALAGGLVTQYF
V gene: TRBV6-5; J gene: TRBJ2-1; CDR3 protein: CASSSRGFLYEQFF
V gene: TRBV2; J gene: TRBJ2-1; CDR3 protein: CASSRGLAGAVGNEQFF
V gene: TRBV5-1; J gene: TRBJ1-6; CDR3 protein: CASSLAGGANNSPLHF
V gene: TRBV7-9; J gene: TRBJ2-1; CDR3 protein: CASSLEGWYNEQFF
V gene: TRBV30; J gene: TRBJ1-5; CDR3 protein: CASDRGLSNQPQHF
V gene: TRBV4-2; J gene: TRBJ2-2; CDR3 protein: CASSPSRELFF
V gene: TRBV18; J gene: TRBJ2-5; CDR3 protein: CASSPLTGETQYF
V gene: TRBV11-2; J gene: TRBJ2-1; CDR3 protein: CASSLRTGPGGNEQFF
V gene: TRBV27; J gene: TRBJ2-5; CDR3 protein: CASSLFASGSRETQYF
V gene: TRBV2; J gene: TRBJ1-2; CDR3 protein: CASTGKSVETYGYTF
V gene: TRBV29-1; J gene: TRBJ2-1; CDR3 protein: CSVEDLTVSYNEQFF
V gene: TRBV28; J gene: TRBJ2-7; CDR3 protein: CASSFPARSSEQYF
V gene: TRBV10-3; J gene: TRBJ2-1; CDR3 protein: CAISERGDSYNEQFF
V gene: TRBV27; J gene: TRBJ2-3; CDR3 protein: CASSQDQRVFTQYF
V gene: TRBV27; J gene: TRBJ1-5; CDR3 protein: CASSRGLGQPQHF
V gene: TRBV7-2; J gene: TRBJ2-2; CDR3 protein: CASSSSVAGLRELFF
V gene: TRBV12-3/TRBV12-4; J gene: TRBJ1-2; CDR3 protein: CASSLLEQDGYTF
V gene: TRBV29-1; J gene: TRBJ2-1; CDR3 protein: CSAGGTDNNEQFF
V gene: TRBV28; J gene: TRBJ1-5; CDR3 protein: CASTFAGQPQHF
V gene: TRBV20-1; J gene: TRBJ2-3; CDR3 protein: CSARDPVGAGETDTQYF
V gene: TRBV7-3; J gene: TRBJ2-3; CDR3 protein: CASSLKGLGQRYF
V gene: TRBV24-1; J gene: TRBJ2-1; CDR3 protein: CATSDARPTSLEQFF
V gene: TRBV11-2; J gene: TRBJ2-6; CDR3 protein: CASSLDRAGVTGANVLTF
V gene: TRBV5-6; J gene: TRBJ1-5; CDR3 protein: CASSWGQGSAQPQHF
V gene: TRBV25-1; J gene: TRBJ2-3; CDR3 protein: CASSLAGRETDTQYF
V gene: TRBV7-6; J gene: TRBJ2-7; CDR3 protein: CASGTVSGYEQYF
V gene: TRBV7-2; J gene: TRBJ2-6; CDR3 protein: CASSTLRVETGANVLTF
V gene: TRBV29-1; J gene: TRBJ1-2; CDR3 protein: CSVAGGEGYGYTF
V gene: TRBV6-1; J gene: TRBJ2-2; CDR3 protein: CASRTSPRIRELFF